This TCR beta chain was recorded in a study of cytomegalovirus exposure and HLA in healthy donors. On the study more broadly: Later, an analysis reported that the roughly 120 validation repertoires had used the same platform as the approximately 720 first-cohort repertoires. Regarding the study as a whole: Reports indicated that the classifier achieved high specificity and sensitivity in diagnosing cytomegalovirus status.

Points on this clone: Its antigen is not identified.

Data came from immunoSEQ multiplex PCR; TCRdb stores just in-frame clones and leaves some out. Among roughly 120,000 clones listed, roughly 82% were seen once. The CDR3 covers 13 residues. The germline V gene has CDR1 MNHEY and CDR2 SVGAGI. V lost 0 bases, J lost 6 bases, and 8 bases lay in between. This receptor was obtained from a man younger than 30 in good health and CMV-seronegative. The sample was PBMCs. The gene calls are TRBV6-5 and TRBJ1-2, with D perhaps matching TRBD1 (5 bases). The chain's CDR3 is CASSYSGGDGYTF. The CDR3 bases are TGTGCCAGCAGTTACTCTGGAGGGGATGGCTACACCTTC.